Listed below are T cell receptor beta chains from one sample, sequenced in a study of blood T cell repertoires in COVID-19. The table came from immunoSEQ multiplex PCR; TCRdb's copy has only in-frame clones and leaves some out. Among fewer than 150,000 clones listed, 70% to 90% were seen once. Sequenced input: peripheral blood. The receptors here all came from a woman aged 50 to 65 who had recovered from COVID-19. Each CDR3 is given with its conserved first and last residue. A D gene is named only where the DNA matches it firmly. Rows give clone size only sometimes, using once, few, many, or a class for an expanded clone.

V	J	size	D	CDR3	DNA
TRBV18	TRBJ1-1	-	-	CASSPTTGWGTEAFF	TGTGCCAGCTCACCGACTACAGGGTGGGGCACTGAAGCTTTCTTT
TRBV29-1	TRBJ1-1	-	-	CSARRQANTEAFF	TGCAGCGCCCGGAGGCAGGCTAACACTGAAGCTTTCTTT
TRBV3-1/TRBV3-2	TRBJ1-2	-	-	CASSQGRGGYTF	TGTGCCAGCAGCCAGGGGAGAGGAGGCTACACCTTC
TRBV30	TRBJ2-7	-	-	CAWSVGTPPSYEQYF	TGTGCCTGGAGTGTCGGGACTCCTCCTTCCTACGAGCAGTACTTC
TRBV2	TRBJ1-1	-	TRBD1	CATKRQGNTEAFF	TGTGCCACCAAGAGACAGGGAAACACTGAAGCTTTCTTT
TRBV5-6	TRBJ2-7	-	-	CASSLDRTVKQYF	TGTGCCAGCAGCTTGGACAGGACCGTTAAGCAGTACTTC
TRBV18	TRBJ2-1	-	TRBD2	CASSPLSGEGLYNEQFF	TGTGCCAGCTCACCACTATCCGGGGAGGGGTTGTACAATGAGCAGTTCTTC
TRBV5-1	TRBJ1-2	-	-	CASSSPEFNGYTF	TGCGCCAGCAGCTCTCCCGAGTTCAATGGCTACACCTTC
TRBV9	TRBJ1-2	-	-	CASSVAGRGTNYGYTF	TGTGCCAGCAGCGTAGCCGGGAGGGGGACCAACTATGGCTACACCTTC
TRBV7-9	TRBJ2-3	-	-	CASSFNSHTGDTQYF	TGTGCCAGCAGCTTTAATAGCCATACGGGGGATACGCAGTATTTT
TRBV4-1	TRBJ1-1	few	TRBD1	CASSRQGTEAFF	TGCGCCAGCAGCAGACAGGGGACTGAAGCTTTCTTT